This T cell receptor beta chain originates from a study of blood T cell repertoires in COVID-19. Study context: The samples span acute and convalescent COVID-19 from the United States, Italy and Spain. The cDNA or gDNA used as material had been derived from T cells, B-cell-depleted T cells, or PBMCs.

Original processing methods: Using reference gene primer amplification, nucleated cell counts were estimated. Here immunoSEQ multiplex PCR was the method, and the copy in TCRdb shows in-frame clones only, minus some. The D gene and trimming were derived from the DNA, and the V and J assignments and clone size from that table. The sample has more than 200,000 clones, roughly 90% seen once. The germline V gene encodes CDR1 SQVTM and CDR2 ANQGSEA. Trimming took off 5 bases at V and 4 bases at J, with 6 bases between the two ends. The CDR3 consists of 10 residues. This chain joins TRBV29-1 and TRBJ2-7; no firm D call. The receptor comes from a man between 70 and 80 years old with acute or convalescent COVID-19. Sequenced input: peripheral blood. The CDR3 region is CSVQEYEQYF. The CDR3 DNA is TGCAGCGTTCAGGAATACGAGCAGTACTTC.